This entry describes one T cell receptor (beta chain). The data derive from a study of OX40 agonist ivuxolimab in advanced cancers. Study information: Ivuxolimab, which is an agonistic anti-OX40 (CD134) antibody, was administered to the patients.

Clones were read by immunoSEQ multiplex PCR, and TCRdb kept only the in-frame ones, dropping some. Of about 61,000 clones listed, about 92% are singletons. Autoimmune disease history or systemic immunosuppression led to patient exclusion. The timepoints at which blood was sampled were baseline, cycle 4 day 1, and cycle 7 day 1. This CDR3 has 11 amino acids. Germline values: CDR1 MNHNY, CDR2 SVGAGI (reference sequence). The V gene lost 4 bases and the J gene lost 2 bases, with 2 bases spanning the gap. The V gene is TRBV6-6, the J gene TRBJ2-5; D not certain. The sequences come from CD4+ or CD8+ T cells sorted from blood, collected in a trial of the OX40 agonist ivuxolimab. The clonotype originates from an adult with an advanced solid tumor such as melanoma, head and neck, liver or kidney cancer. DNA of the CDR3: TGTGCCAGCAGTTTTCAAGAGACCCAGTACTTC. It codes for CASSFQETQYF.